The 30 T cell receptor beta chains listed next were all sequenced from one sample in a study of cytomegalovirus exposure and HLA in healthy donors (dated by TCRdb to 2015 to 2018). Library construction relied on the immunoSEQ multiplex PCR assay. A mixture of 60 forward primers for TCR Vbeta segments and 13 reverse primers for TCR Jbeta segments was used in the multiplex PCR. The source is immuneACCESS, and TCRdb retained only in-frame sequences with V and J called. Part of the clones is not carried over; for the studies checked, unresolved V genes explain less than half of this, and the remainder is unexplained. The sample table lists more than 130,000 clones, about 75% of them with a count of one. The ten largest clones add up to approximately 4% of the sample. Sample: PBMCs. The receptors were sampled from a man in his late teens or twenties in good health and CMV-seronegative.

J is TRBJ1-4 and V is TRBV6-1, with 9 bases that match TRBD1. In germline, CDR1 is MNHNS, CDR2 SASEGT. The V segment lost 6 bases and the J segment 6 bases; nucleotides outside the gene matches: 8. CDR3 size: 15 residues. Written as DNA, the CDR3 is TGTGCCAGCAGGACCCAACAGGGGGCGGATGAAAAACTGTTTTTT. This encodes CASRTQQGADEKLFF.

The rearrangement joins TRBV5-1 to TRBJ1-3, with TRBD1 matching 7 bases. Germline CDR1 and CDR2: SGHRS and YFSETQ. This CDR3 spans 14 amino acids. V shed 4 bases and J 7 bases; nucleotides not matched to a gene: 8. The DNA of the CDR3 is TGCGCCAGCAGCCCTATGACAGGGCAGAACACCATATATTTT. Protein sequence: CASSPMTGQNTIYF.

The chain employs TRBV14 and TRBJ1-2; D perhaps matches TRBD1 (6 bases). Germline CDR1 SGHDN, CDR2 FVKESK. The ends were cut back, 2 bases at V and 0 bases at J, with 7 bases in the middle. The CDR3 contains 14 residues. This CDR3 is CASSQRTANYGYTF. As DNA, the CDR3 is TGTGCCAGCAGCCAAAGGACAGCTAACTATGGCTACACCTTC.

The chain combines TRBV5-1 with TRBJ2-5; no clear D gene. The CDR3 covers 12 residues. The germline V gene has CDR1 SGHRS and CDR2 YFSETQ. Trimming left V 1 base short and J 5 bases short, with 6 bases between. The CDR3, as DNA: TGCGCCAGCAGCTTGTCTATGGAGACCCAGTACTTC. The encoded protein is CASSLSMETQYF.

The chain is built from TRBV19 and TRBJ1-1; D uncertain. Germline CDR1 reads LNHDA; CDR2 reads SQIVND (reference sequence). V dropped 4 bases and J dropped 1 base, with 4 bases sitting between them. CDR3 length: 12 residues. CDR3 bases: TGTGCCAGTAGTACAGGGAACACTGAAGCTTTCTTT. It yields the protein CASSTGNTEAFF.

CDR3 region: CASSDRVHEQYF. DNA for the CDR3: TGTGCCAGCAGTGACAGGGTTCACGAGCAGTACTTC. The J gene is TRBJ2-7, the V gene TRBV6-1; a weak D match, TRBD1 (5 bases). CDR3 length: 12 amino acids. CDR1 MNHNS and CDR2 SASEGT come from the germline V gene. Between the trimmed V and J ends, which lost 3 bases and 5 bases, there was a span of 8 bases.

The chain recombines TRBV29-1 with TRBJ2-3, with 7 bases aligning to TRBD2. Germline values: CDR1 SQVTM, CDR2 ANQGSEA. This CDR3 spans 16 amino acids. Trimming removed 0 bases from V and 2 bases from J; junction bases left unmatched: 8. The CDR3 loop is CSVEDEKGLPTDTQYF. The CDR3 nucleotides read TGCAGCGTTGAAGATGAAAAGGGACTACCCACAGATACGCAGTATTTT.

The V gene is TRBV6-1, the J gene TRBJ1-5, with 8 bases that match TRBD1. This CDR3 is built from 15 residues. In germline, CDR1 is MNHNS, CDR2 SASEGT. The trim removed 4 bases at V and 1 base at J, leaving 3 bases unmatched. The CDR3 sequence is CASSGQGLSNQPQHF. DNA of the CDR3: TGTGCCAGCAGTGGACAGGGGTTGAGCAATCAGCCCCAGCATTTT.

V is TRBV13 and J is TRBJ1-2; TRBD1 matches at 7 bases. Germline V gene sequence: CDR1 PRHDT, CDR2 FYEKMQ (reference sequence). The CDR3 runs to 14 residues. V lost 5 bases to trimming and J lost 4 bases; unmatched junction nucleotides: 7. The CDR3 bases are TGTGCCAGCAGCCCCAGGGGGAGCGTCTATGGCTACACCTTC. Translation: CASSPRGSVYGYTF.

The chain couples TRBV28 to TRBJ2-4; D remains ambiguous. This CDR3 contains 14 residues. Trimming removed 3 bases from V and 3 bases from J, with 9 bases in between. The germline gives CDR1 MDHEN, CDR2 SYDVKM. The CDR3 reads CASSLGRVKNIQYF. The CDR3, as DNA: TGTGCCAGCAGTTTGGGTCGGGTCAAAAACATTCAGTACTTC.

The V and J genes are TRBV27 and TRBJ2-7, with D maybe TRBD2 (5 bases). In germline, CDR1 is MNHEY, CDR2 SMNVEV (reference sequence). The CDR3 has 14 amino acids. Deletions cut 7 bases from V and 2 bases from J, with 15 bases between. The CDR3 protein is CASTLGAVPYEQYF. In DNA form, the CDR3 reads TGTGCCAGCACCCTAGGAGCGGTTCCCTACGAGCAGTACTTC.

This clone was observed once. The chain is built from TRBV7-9 and TRBJ2-7; TRBD1 aligns across 9 bases. CDR3 length: 14 residues. Germline V gene data show CDR1 as SEHNR and CDR2 as FQNEAQ (reference sequence). After removal of 3 bases from V and 2 bases from J, the junction contained 2 bases not matched to a gene. The CDR3: CASSLGTGTYEQYF. The CDR3 region has the DNA TGTGCCAGCAGCTTGGGGACAGGGACCTACGAGCAGTACTTC.

In nucleotides, the CDR3 is TGTGCCAGCAGCGGGACAGGGGGTAACAATCAGCCCCAGCATTTT. This gives the protein CASSGTGGNNQPQHF. The chain links TRBV27 to TRBJ1-5, with TRBD1 matching 11 bases. Germline V lookup: CDR1 MNHEY, CDR2 SMNVEV (reference sequence). The CDR3 runs to 15 residues. With V trimmed by 6 bases and J by 3 bases, 4 bases remained unmatched.

This rearrangement joins TRBV11-2 to TRBJ2-7, with D possibly TRBD2 on 6 matching bases. The CDR3 spans 16 residues. With 5 bases removed from V and 0 bases from J, the gap between germline ends came to 17 bases. The germline gives CDR1 SGHAT, CDR2 FQNNGV. The CDR3 sequence is CASSPRGSGLSYEQYF. The CDR3 nucleotides read TGTGCCAGCAGCCCCCGGGGTAGCGGACTCTCCTACGAGCAGTACTTC.

The chain links TRBV7-2 to TRBJ1-2; no reliable D call. CDR3 size: 15 residues. Between the trimmed V and J ends, which lost 5 bases and 4 bases, there was a span of 17 bases. Per germline, CDR1 SGHTA and CDR2 FQGNSA. The CDR3 DNA is TGTGCCAGCAGCCCCCCCGCTAGGCAGATCTATGGCTACACCTTC. Its protein is CASSPPARQIYGYTF.

In regard to this clone: Other DNA sequences in this specimen translate into the identical CDR3. This chain links TRBV25-1 with TRBJ2-5, with TRBD1 identical over 8 bases. The junction had 10 bases not matched to a gene; V was cut back by 3 bases and J by 7 bases. The CDR3 covers 15 residues. Germline V gene data show CDR1 as MGHDK and CDR2 as SYGVNS. The CDR3 protein is CASSDRTGTEGTQYF. In DNA form, the CDR3 reads TGTGCCAGCAGTGATCGGACAGGGACAGAGGGGACCCAGTACTTC.

The chain links TRBV6-5 to TRBJ2-1; D might be TRBD1 (6 bases). Germline CDR1 reads MNHEY; CDR2 reads SVGAGI. The CDR3 extends over 15 amino acids. The V end was cut by 5 bases, the J end by 0 bases, with 11 bases between. The CDR3 reads CASSPDRSSYNEQFF. The CDR3 coding sequence is TGTGCCAGCAGTCCCGACAGGAGCTCCTACAATGAGCAGTTCTTC.

The genes are TRBV14 and TRBJ2-1, with TRBD1 identical over 9 bases. V lost 5 bases and J lost 7; bases outside the gene matches: 3. The CDR3 length is 13 residues. Germline V gives CDR1 SGHDN, CDR2 FVKESK. CDR3 sequence reads: CASSYGQGNEQFF. The CDR3 DNA reads TGTGCCAGCAGCTATGGACAGGGGAATGAGCAGTTCTTC.

In its sample, this clone was seen once. The chain recombines TRBV7-7 with TRBJ2-3; maybe TRBD2 (5 bases). The V gene lost 1 base and the J gene lost 5 bases, with 7 bases spanning the gap. Germline V gene sequence: CDR1 SSHAT, CDR2 FNYEAQ (reference sequence). The CDR3 length is 13 residues. The CDR3, as DNA: TGTGCCAGCAGCTTAGACCGGGGAGATACGCAGTATTTT. It yields the protein CASSLDRGDTQYF.

The chain has TRBV27 and TRBJ2-7; 12 bases fit TRBD2. The CDR3 is 16 residues long. Germline loops: CDR1 MNHEY, CDR2 SMNVEV (reference sequence). Losses at the gene ends were 5 bases for V and 5 bases for J; bases not matched to a gene: 10. CDR3 bases: TGTGCCAGCAGTCGGTCCGGGACTAGCGGGCGGCACGAGCAGTACTTC. Its translation is CASSRSGTSGRHEQYF.

V is TRBV9 and J is TRBJ2-6; TRBD1 matches 8 bases. The CDR3 loop spans 19 amino acids. From germline, CDR1 is SGDLS and CDR2 YYNGEE. J lost 1 base, V lost 3 bases, and 12 bases had no gene match. The CDR3 sequence is CASSGVWGTGVSGANVLTF. In DNA form, the CDR3 reads TGTGCCAGCAGCGGGGTTTGGGGGACAGGCGTTTCTGGGGCCAACGTCCTGACTTTC.

The chain recombines TRBV6-4 with TRBJ2-3; a weak D match, TRBD1 (6 bases). The V gene's germline CDR1 is MRHNA and CDR2 SNTAGT. The V gene lost 6 bases and the J gene lost 8 bases, with 15 bases spanning the gap. The CDR3 runs to 13 residues. The CDR3 is CASSAEQGTTQYF. In DNA form, the CDR3 reads TGTGCCAGCAGCGCCGAACAGGGAACTACGCAGTATTTT.

The chain is built from TRBV11-3 and TRBJ1-2, with 9 bases lining up with TRBD1. Germline V CDR1 and CDR2: SGHNT, YENEEA. The junction had 7 bases not matched to a gene; V was cut back by 0 bases and J by 5 bases. This CDR3 region has 16 residues. The DNA for the CDR3 is TGTGCCAGCAGCTTAGAGGGGCGACAGGGGGAGTATGGCTACACCTTC. This encodes CASSLEGRQGEYGYTF. Complete variable domain (other parts from reference TRBV11-3 and TRBJ1-2): EAGVVQSPRYKIIEKKQPVAFWCNPISGHNTLYWYLQNLGQGPELLIRYENEEAVDDSQLPKDRFSAERLKGVDSTLKIQPAELGDSAVYLCASSLEGRQGEYGYTFGSGTRLTVV.

The chain carries TRBV7-8 and TRBJ1-2; 7 bases line up with TRBD1. The CDR3 covers 16 residues. Looked up from germline, CDR1 is SGHVS and CDR2 is FQNEAQ. The J segment lost 2 bases and the V segment lost 5 bases, leaving 11 bases of the junction unmatched. For the CDR3, the DNA is TGTGCCAGCAGCCCTCGGACAGGACTCACAAACTATGGCTACACCTTC. The encoded protein is CASSPRTGLTNYGYTF.

The chain is built from TRBV5-1 and TRBJ1-6; D is perhaps TRBD1 (6 bases). The CDR3 length is 15 residues. Germline V gives CDR1 SGHRS, CDR2 YFSETQ. V lost 4 bases and J 10 bases, leaving 18 bases between the germline ends. The CDR3 loop is CASSLSTGYPSPLHF. The DNA of the CDR3 is TGCGCCAGCAGCCTATCAACAGGGTATCCCTCACCCCTCCACTTT.

This clone was detected a few times. The rearrangement joins TRBV5-4 to TRBJ1-2; possible D gene TRBD1, 6 bases. Trimming stripped 3 bases from V and 3 bases from J, with 9 bases between. CDR3 length: 13 residues. CDR1 is SGHNT and CDR2 is YYREEE in the germline V gene (reference sequence). The CDR3 here is CASSSGVDYGYTF. CDR3 nucleotide sequence: TGTGCCAGCAGCTCAGGGGTCGACTATGGCTACACCTTC. Filled out from reference TRBV5-4 and TRBJ1-2, the complete variable domain reads ETGVTQSPTHLIKTRGQQVTLRCSSQSGHNTVSWYQQALGQGPQFIFQYYREEENGRGNFPPRFSGLQFPNYSSELNVNALELDDSALYLCASSSGVDYGYTFGSGTRLTVV.

The genes are TRBV9 and TRBJ2-7, with D hard to call. The CDR3 has 14 amino acids. V lost 3 bases and J lost 5, with 15 bases in between. The germline gives CDR1 SGDLS, CDR2 YYNGEE. The CDR3 sequence: CASSGSVAPDEQYF. The DNA for the CDR3 is TGTGCCAGCAGCGGTTCTGTGGCTCCCGACGAGCAGTACTTC.

The CDR3 sequence is CASSFSTGGYTQYF. DNA of the CDR3: TGTGCCAGCAGTTTTTCGACAGGGGGGTATACGCAGTATTTT. This chain links TRBV27 with TRBJ2-3, with TRBD1 matching over 9 bases. V was clipped by 3 bases and J by 7 bases; unmatched bases: 5. The CDR3 spans 14 residues. CDR1 is MNHEY, CDR2 SMNVEV, per germline (reference sequence).

The V call is TRBV5-1, the J call TRBJ2-5; 7 bases are a match to TRBD2. This CDR3 contains 13 residues. Germline CDR1 is SGHRS and CDR2 is YFSETQ. Trimming took 4 bases from V and 7 from J; bases not matched to a gene: 7. The CDR3 nucleotides are TGCGCCAGCAGCGGTCGGGGGGAAGGGACCCAGTACTTC. Amino acids: CASSGRGEGTQYF. The full variable domain, completed using reference TRBV5-1 and TRBJ2-5, is KAGVTQTPRYLIKTRGQQVTLSCSPISGHRSVSWYQQTPGQGLQFLFEYFSETQRNKGNFPGRFSGRQFSNSRSEMNVSTLELGDSALYLCASSGRGEGTQYFGPGTRLLVL.

The CDR3 loop reads CASNRAPEGHEQYF. The DNA for the CDR3 is TGCGCCAGCAACCGGGCCCCGGAGGGCCACGAGCAGTACTTC. The V gene is TRBV23-1, the J gene TRBJ2-7, with D perhaps TRBD2 (6 bases). TRBV23-1 is an open reading frame whose function is uncertain. The CDR3 is made up of 14 amino acids. V was shortened by 7 bases and J by 5 bases, with 18 bases between the two germline ends.